This T cell receptor beta chain was recovered during a study of blood T cells in healthy people across ages. The V end was cut by 3 bases, the J end by 4 bases, with 12 bases between. This CDR3 is 14 amino acids long. Primers used in a second PCR of about 6 to 11 cycles were a sample-barcoded 5' primer and a J-beta primer mix. The study obtained at least 2.5 million CDR3-containing paired-end reads from every sample. In TCRdb, the 5' RACE reads were re-called with MiXCR into one record per CDR3 protein. The data contain more than 550,000 distinct CDR3 sequences, roughly 20% of them singletons. This clonotype showed up just a few times. Each donor was a healthy Caucasian individual from Russia, aged roughly 6 to 95.

This TCR was sampled from a man between 70 and 80 years old in good health. The chain links TRBV12-3 or TRBV12-4 to TRBJ2-5; D is ambiguous. The source material was blood. CDR3 region: CASSFLVGRETQYF. The CDR3 DNA reads TGTGCCAGCAGTTTCTTGGTAGGACGAGAGACCCAGTACTTC.